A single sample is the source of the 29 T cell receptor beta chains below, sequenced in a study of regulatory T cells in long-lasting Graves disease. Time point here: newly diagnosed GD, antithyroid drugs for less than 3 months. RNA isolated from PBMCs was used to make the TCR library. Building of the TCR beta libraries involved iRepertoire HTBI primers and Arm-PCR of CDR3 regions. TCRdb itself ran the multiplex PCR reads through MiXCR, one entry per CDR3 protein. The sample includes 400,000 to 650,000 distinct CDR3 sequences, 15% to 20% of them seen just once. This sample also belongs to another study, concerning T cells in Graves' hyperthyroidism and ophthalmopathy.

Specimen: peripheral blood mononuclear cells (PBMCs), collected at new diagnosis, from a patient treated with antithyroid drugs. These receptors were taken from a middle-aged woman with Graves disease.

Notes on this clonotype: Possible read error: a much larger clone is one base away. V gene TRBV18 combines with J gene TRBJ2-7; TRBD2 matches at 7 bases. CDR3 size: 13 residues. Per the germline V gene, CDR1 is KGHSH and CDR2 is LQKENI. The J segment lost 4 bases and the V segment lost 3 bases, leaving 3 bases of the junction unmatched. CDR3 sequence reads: CASSPRGRYEQYF. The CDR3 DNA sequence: TGTGCCAGCTCACCGCGGGGGAGATACGAGCAGTACTTC.

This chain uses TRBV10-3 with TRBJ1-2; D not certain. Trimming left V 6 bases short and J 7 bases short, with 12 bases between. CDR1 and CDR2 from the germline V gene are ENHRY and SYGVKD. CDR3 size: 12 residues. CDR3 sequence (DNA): TGTGCCATCAGCGGAATGGGAAGTGGCTACACCTTC. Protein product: CAISGMGSGYTF.

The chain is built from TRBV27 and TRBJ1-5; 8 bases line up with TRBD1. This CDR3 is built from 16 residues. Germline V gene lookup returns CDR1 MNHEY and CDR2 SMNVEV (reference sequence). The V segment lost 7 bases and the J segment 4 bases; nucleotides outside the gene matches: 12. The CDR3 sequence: CASTEFGQGRNQPQHF. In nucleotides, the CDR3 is TGTGCCAGCACTGAATTCGGACAGGGTCGGAATCAGCCCCAGCATTTT.

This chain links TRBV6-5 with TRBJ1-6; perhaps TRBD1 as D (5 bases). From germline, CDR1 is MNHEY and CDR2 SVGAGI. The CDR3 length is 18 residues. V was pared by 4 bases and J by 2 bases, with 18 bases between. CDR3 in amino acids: CASSWETDKGPYNSPLHF. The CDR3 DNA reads TGTGCCAGCAGTTGGGAGACAGACAAGGGACCCTATAATTCACCCCTCCACTTT.

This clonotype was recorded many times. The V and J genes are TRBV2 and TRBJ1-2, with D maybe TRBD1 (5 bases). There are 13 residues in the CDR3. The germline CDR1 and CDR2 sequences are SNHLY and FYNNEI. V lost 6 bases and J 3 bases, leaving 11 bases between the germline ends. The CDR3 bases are TGTGCCAGCAGGCTGGACAAGGACTATGGCTACACCTTC. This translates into CASRLDKDYGYTF.

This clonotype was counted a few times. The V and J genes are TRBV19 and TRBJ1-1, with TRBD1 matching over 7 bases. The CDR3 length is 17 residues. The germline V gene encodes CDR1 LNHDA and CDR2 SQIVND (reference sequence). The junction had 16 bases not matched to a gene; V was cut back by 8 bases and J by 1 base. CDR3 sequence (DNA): TGTGCCAGTCGCGGACAGGCATTCTTCAAGGGGAACACTGAAGCTTTCTTT. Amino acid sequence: CASRGQAFFKGNTEAFF.

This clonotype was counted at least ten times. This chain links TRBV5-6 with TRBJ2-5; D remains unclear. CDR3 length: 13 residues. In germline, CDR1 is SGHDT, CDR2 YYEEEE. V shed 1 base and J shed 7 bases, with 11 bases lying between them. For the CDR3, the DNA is TGTGCCAGCAGCTTGACGGCGGCTGGGACCCAGTACTTC. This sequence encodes CASSLTAAGTQYF. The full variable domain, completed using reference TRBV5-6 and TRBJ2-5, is DAGVTQSPTHLIKTRGQQVTLRCSPKSGHDTVSWYQQALGQGPQFIFQYYEEEERQRGNFPDRFSGHQFPNYSSELNVNALLLGDSALYLCASSLTAAGTQYFGPGTRLLVL.

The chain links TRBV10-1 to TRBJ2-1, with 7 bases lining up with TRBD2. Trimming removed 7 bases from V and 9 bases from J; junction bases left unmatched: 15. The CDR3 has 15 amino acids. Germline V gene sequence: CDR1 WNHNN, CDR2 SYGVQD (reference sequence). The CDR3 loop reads CASTPERGILAEQFF. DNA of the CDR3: TGCGCCAGCACCCCTGAGCGGGGTATTCTTGCTGAGCAGTTCTTC.

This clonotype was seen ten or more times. Here the CDR3 reads CASLGQGIGYTF. The CDR3 DNA sequence: TGTGCCAGCCTGGGACAGGGAATTGGCTACACCTTC. The V and J genes are TRBV6-1 and TRBJ1-2; 9 bases agree with TRBD1. CDR3 length equals 12 residues. V was pared by 8 bases and J by 7 bases, with 5 bases of the junction left unmatched. Germline V lookup: CDR1 MNHNS, CDR2 SASEGT.

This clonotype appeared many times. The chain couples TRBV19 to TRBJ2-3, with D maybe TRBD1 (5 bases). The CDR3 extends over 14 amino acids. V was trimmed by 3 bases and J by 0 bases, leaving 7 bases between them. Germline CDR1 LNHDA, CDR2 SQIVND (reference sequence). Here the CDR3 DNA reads TGTGCCAGTAGTATGGGGCCAAGCACAGATACGCAGTATTTT. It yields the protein CASSMGPSTDTQYF.

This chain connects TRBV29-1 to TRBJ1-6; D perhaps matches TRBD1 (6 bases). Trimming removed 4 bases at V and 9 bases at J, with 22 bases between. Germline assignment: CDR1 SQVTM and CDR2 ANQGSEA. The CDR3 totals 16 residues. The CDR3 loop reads CSVASWKDRIVSPLHF. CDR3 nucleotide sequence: TGCAGCGTTGCATCGTGGAAAGACAGGATAGTTTCACCCCTCCACTTT.

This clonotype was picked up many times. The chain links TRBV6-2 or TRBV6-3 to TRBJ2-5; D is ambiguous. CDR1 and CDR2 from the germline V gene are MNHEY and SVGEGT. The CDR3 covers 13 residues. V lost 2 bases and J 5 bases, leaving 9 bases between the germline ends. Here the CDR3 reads CASSYGPQETQYF. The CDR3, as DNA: TGTGCCAGCAGTTACGGGCCTCAGGAGACCCAGTACTTC.

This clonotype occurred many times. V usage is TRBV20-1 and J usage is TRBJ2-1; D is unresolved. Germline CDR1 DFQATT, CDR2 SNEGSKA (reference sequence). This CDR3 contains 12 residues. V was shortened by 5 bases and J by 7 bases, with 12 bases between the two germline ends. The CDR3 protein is CSALQALNEQFF. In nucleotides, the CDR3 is TGCAGTGCTCTCCAAGCCTTGAATGAGCAGTTCTTC.

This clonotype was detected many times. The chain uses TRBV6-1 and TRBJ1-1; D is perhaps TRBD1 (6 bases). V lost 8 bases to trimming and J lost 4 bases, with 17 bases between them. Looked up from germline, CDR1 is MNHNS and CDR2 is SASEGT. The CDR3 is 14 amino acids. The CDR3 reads CASEKDRPGTEAFF. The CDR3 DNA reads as TGTGCCAGCGAAAAAGACAGGCCGGGCACTGAAGCTTTCTTT.

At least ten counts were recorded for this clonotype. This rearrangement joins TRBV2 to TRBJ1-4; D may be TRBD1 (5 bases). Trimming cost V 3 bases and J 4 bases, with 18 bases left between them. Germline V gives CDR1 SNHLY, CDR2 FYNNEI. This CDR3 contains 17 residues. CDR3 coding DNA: TGTGCCAGCAGTGAGCAGCTTCCGGGACGGTTTAATGAAAAACTGTTTTTT. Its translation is CASSEQLPGRFNEKLFF.

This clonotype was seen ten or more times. The CDR3 loop reads CASELDRTAQETQYF. In DNA form, the CDR3 reads TGTGCCAGCGAGTTAGACCGGACAGCCCAAGAGACCCAGTACTTC. The chain links TRBV2 to TRBJ2-5; the D gene is possibly TRBD1 (6 bases). Deletions cut 8 bases from V and 1 base from J, with 17 bases between. This CDR3 is 15 amino acids long. From germline, CDR1 is SNHLY and CDR2 FYNNEI.

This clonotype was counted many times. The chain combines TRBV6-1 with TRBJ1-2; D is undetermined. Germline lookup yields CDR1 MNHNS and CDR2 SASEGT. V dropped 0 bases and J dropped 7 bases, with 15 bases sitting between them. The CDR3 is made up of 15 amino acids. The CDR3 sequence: CASSEASIGFGGYTF. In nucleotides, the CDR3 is TGTGCCAGCAGTGAAGCCTCGATAGGGTTCGGTGGCTACACCTTC.

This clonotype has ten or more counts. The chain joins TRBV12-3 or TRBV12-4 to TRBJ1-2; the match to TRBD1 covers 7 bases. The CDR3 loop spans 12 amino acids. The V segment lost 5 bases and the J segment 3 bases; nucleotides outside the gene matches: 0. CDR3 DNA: TGTGCCAGCAGTGGGACAGACTATGGCTACACCTTC. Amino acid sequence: CASSGTDYGYTF.

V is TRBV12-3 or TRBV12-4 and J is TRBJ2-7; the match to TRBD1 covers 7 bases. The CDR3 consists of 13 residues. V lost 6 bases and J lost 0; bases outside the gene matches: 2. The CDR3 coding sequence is TGTGCCAGCAGCACAGGGGTCTCCTACGAGCAGTACTTC. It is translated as CASSTGVSYEQYF.

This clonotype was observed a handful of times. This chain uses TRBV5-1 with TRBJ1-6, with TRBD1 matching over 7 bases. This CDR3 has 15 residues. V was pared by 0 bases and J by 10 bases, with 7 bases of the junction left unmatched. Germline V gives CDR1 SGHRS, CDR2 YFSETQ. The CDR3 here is CASSLAMTGLSPLHF. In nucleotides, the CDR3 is TGCGCCAGCAGCTTGGCCATGACAGGGCTATCACCCCTCCACTTT.

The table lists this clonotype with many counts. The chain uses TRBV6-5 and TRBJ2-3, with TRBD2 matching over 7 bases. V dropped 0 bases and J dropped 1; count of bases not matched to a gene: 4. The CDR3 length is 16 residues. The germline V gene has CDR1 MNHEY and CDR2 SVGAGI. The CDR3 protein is CASSYSLAGGTDTQYF. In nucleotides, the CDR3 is TGTGCCAGCAGTTACTCCCTTGCGGGGGGCACAGATACGCAGTATTTT.

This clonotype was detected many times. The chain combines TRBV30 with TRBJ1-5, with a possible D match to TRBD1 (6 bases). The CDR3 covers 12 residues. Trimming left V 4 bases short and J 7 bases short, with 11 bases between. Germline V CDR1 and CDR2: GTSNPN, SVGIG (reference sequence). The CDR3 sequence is CAWIRGGQPQHF. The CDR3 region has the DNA TGTGCCTGGATCAGGGGAGGACAGCCCCAGCATTTT.

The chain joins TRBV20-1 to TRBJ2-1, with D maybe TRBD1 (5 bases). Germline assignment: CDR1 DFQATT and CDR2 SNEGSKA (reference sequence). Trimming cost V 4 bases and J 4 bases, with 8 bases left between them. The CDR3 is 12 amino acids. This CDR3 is CSANQGYNEQFF. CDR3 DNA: TGCAGTGCTAATCAGGGTTACAATGAGCAGTTCTTC.

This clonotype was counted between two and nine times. The CDR3 nucleotides are TGTGCCAGCAGCTCCCTCTTATCGGGACAGGGACGGTACGAGCAGTACTTC. Its translation: CASSSLLSGQGRYEQYF. The gene calls are TRBV14 and TRBJ2-7; 9 bases are a match to TRBD1. The CDR3 has 17 amino acids. After removal of 5 bases from V and 4 bases from J, the junction contained 15 bases not matched to a gene. Germline CDR1 SGHDN, CDR2 FVKESK.

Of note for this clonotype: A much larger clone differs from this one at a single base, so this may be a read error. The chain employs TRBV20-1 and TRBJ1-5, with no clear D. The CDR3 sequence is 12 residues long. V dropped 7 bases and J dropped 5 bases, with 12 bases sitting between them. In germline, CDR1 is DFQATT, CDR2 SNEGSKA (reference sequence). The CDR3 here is CSVAGRDQPQHF. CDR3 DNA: TGCAGTGTAGCGGGGAGGGATCAGCCCCAGCATTTT.

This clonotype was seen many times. CDR3 sequence reads: CASSLAAGGHYEQYF. Written as DNA, the CDR3 is TGTGCCAGCAGCTTAGCAGCGGGGGGACACTACGAGCAGTACTTC. The chain recombines TRBV7-2 with TRBJ2-7; 9 bases map to TRBD2. The germline CDR1 and CDR2 sequences are SGHTA and FQGNSA. The CDR3 covers 15 residues. Trimming at V came to 0 bases and at J to 3 bases, leaving 3 bases not matched to a gene.

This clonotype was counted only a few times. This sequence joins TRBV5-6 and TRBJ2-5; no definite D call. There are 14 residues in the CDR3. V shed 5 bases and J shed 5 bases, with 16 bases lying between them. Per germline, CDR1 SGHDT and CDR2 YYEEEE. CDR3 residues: CASRPGRVGETQYF. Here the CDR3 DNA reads TGTGCCAGCAGACCTGGAAGGGTAGGCGAGACCCAGTACTTC.

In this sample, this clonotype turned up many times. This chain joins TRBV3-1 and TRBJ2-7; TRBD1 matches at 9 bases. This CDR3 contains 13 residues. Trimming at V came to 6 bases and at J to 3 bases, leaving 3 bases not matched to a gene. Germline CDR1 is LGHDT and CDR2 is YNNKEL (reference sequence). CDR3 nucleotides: TGTGCCAGCAGTCAGGGACAGGGCTACGAGCAGTACTTC. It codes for CASSQGQGYEQYF.

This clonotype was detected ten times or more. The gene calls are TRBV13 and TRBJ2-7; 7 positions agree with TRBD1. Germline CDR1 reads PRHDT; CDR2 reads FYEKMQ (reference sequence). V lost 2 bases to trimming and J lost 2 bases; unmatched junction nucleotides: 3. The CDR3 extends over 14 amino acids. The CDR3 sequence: CASSLSQGAYEQYF. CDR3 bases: TGTGCCAGCAGCTTAAGTCAGGGGGCCTACGAGCAGTACTTC.